This T cell receptor (beta chain) was observed in a study of T cell responses to AZD1222 COVID-19 vaccine (dated by TCRdb to 2020 to 2023). Regarding the research as a whole: AZD1222 recipients given second doses at about 4 weeks or at about 12 weeks were pooled, since spike-specific TCR depth and breadth were not found to differ between the two schedules. A total of about 240 trial participants underwent TCR sequencing, of whom 207 received two doses of AZD1222 and around 25 received two doses of the MenACWY control vaccine. Trial participants were enrolled by age into 18-55, 56-69 and 70-plus year subgroups, with approximately 150, 28 and 58 TCR-sequenced participants respectively.

The CDR3 regions of human TCRbeta chains were analyzed by immunosequencing. In the paper's pipeline: Repertoire TCRs were matched against a reference library of SARS-CoV-2-specific TCRs generated with the MIRA antigen-specificity platform. Breadth meant the fraction of unique TCRs that were SARS-CoV-2-associated, whereas depth meant the fraction of total T cells that were SARS-CoV-2-associated. Each spike-specific TCR was assigned to its reactive spike region and to a CD4 or CD8 class using the MIRA data. Log10-transformed breadth and depth values were compared by one-way ANOVA with Sidak's multiple comparisons tests. Held by TCRdb, this immuneACCESS table contains in-frame sequences only and omits some clones. Under half of the omission traces to an unresolved V gene where checked; the cause of the rest is unknown. The V and J calls and clone size are taken from that table; D and trimming were inferred from the DNA. For this sample the table gives 45,000 to 70,000 clones, of which more than 75% were detected only once. 16% of the sample goes to the ten largest clones.

CDR1 and CDR2 (MNHEY, SVGAGI) derive from the germline V gene. From the cysteine up to the phenylalanine, the CDR3 has a length of 14 residues. Only the CDR3 DNA stays, 42 bases, in frame from base 1. The junction shows trimming of 2 bases on V and 4 bases on J, plus 11 bases between the germline ends. Notes on this clone: Its antigen is still unknown. No much larger clone exists at a distance of one base, and base qualities are not known.

On the study overall, not on this receptor specifically: Vaccine-associated CD4 TCRs spanned the whole spike protein, with dominant responses in regions 160-218 and 743-854. Because no day 14 peak-response samples were available, repertoires were characterized only after the peak T cell response. Reportedly, close to half of the unique spike-specific TCRs recognized epitopes lying outside the regions that are mutated in the B.1.351 and B.1.1.7 variants. A significant rise in spike-specific TCR breadth and depth was observed after two AZD1222 doses relative to day 0 and relative to MenACWY recipients. Conclusions about previously exposed vaccinees are limited because only five to seven AZD1222 recipients were SARS-CoV-2 seropositive at baseline. In the small 56-69-year group, the increase in depth fell short of significance, most likely because of low power. Participants were mostly white British and included more females than males, and it was suggested by the authors that clonal diversity may have been underestimated.

Explained via the paper, the time point label denotes: baseline before first vaccination. Vaccinee samples were obtained from the UK trials COV001 and COV002, which included a single-blind randomized controlled phase 2/3 trial of AZD1222 (ChAdOx1 nCoV-19) in healthy adults. Trial participant PBMC samples were collected at day 0 and day 28 after the second dose for TCRbeta chain sequencing. The sample here was peripheral blood, taken on day 0 of AZD1222 vaccination. The receptor comes from an adult in good health. The chain uses TRBV6-5 and TRBJ1-1; TRBD1 is possibly the D segment (5 matching bases). The nucleotides read TGTGCCAGCAGTTACGGGGGATCGTCCACTGAAGCTTTCTTT. It translates to CASSYGGSSTEAFF.